These T cell receptor beta chains were read from a single sample in a study of T cell changes during pregnancy in multiple sclerosis. Profiling relied on immunoSEQ multiplex PCR, and the TCRdb table lists in-frame clones only, not all of them. The sample contains about 41,000 clones, roughly 90% of which appear only once. Sequencing used CD8+ T cells from peripheral blood mononuclear cells, obtained in the third trimester of pregnancy. Receptors originate from a female donor with multiple sclerosis, enrolled in a pregnancy study. The CDR3 runs from the conserved cysteine through the conserved F or W. D genes are given only for firm matches. Clone size appears in some rows only: once, few, many, or a class for an expanded clone.

j_call v_call clone_size d_call cdr3_aa cdr3_nt
TRBJ2-1 TRBV5-6 NA TRBD2 CASSLSAGTSFNEQFF TGTGCCAGCAGCTTGTCAGCCGGGACTAGTTTCAATGAGCAGTTCTTC
TRBJ2-1 TRBV6-5 NA NA CASSYSSGNEQFF TGTGCCAGCAGTTACTCGTCCGGGAATGAGCAGTTCTTC
TRBJ2-3 TRBV7-9 once NA CASSSPSDTQYF TGTGCCAGCAGCTCCCCGTCAGATACGCAGTATTTT
TRBJ2-7 TRBV9 NA TRBD2 CASSTTPGGDYEQYF TGTGCCAGCAGCACCACTCCCGGGGGGGATTACGAGCAGTACTTC
TRBJ2-3 TRBV7-8 NA NA CASSLVARPLEYF TGTGCCAGCAGCTTAGTCGCCAGGCCTTTAGAGTATTTT
TRBJ1-4 TRBV30 NA NA CAWTEGTGGDEKLFF TGTGCCTGGACCGAGGGGACGGGGGGGGATGAAAAACTGTTTTTT
TRBJ2-3 TRBV6-5 once NA CASTHRSPTDTQYF TGTGCCAGCACTCACAGATCCCCCACAGATACGCAGTATTTT
TRBJ1-5 TRBV2 once NA CASSEWAASNQPQHF TGTGCCAGCAGTGAATGGGCAGCTAGCAATCAGCCCCAGCATTTT
TRBJ2-1 TRBV28 NA NA CASSPVSPGYNEQFF TGTGCCAGCAGTCCCGTGTCCCCGGGGTACAATGAGCAGTTCTTC
TRBJ1-2 TRBV25-1 NA NA CASSTQGGYTF TGTGCCAGCAGTACACAGGGTGGGTACACCTTC
TRBJ2-3 TRBV7-9 NA NA CASSSTSNGGTDTQYF TGTGCCAGCAGCAGTACTAGCAATGGGGGCACAGATACGCAGTATTTT
TRBJ1-5 TRBV27 NA TRBD1 CASSSVGTEGNQPQHF TGTGCCAGCAGTTCTGTCGGGACAGAAGGCAATCAGCCCCAGCATTTT
TRBJ1-1 TRBV7-9 NA NA CASSLATPGTEAFF TGTGCCAGCAGCTTAGCCACCCCGGGCACTGAAGCTTTCTTT
TRBJ1-2 TRBV9 NA NA CASSATGTYYGYTF TGTGCCAGCAGCGCTACAGGAACCTACTATGGCTACACCTTC
TRBJ1-1 TRBV7-9 NA NA CASSSGRGEAFF TGTGCCAGCAGCTCGGGGAGGGGGGAGGCTTTCTTT
TRBJ1-1 TRBV6-6 NA NA CASSFRNTEAFF TGTGCCAGCAGTTTTAGGAACACTGAAGCTTTCTTT
TRBJ2-3 TRBV30 NA TRBD2 CAWSVISGMGSTDTQYF TGTGCCTGGAGTGTAATTAGCGGGATGGGGAGCACAGATACGCAGTATTTT
TRBJ2-2 TRBV6-1 NA TRBD2 CASSTSGGVTGELFF TGTGCCAGCAGCACTAGCGGGGGGGTAACCGGGGAGCTGTTTTTT
TRBJ2-7 TRBV5-1 NA TRBD1 CASSPGQGFYEQYF TGCGCCAGCAGCCCGGGACAGGGTTTCTACGAGCAGTACTTC
TRBJ2-1 TRBV5-4 NA NA CASTSPGTPYNEQFF TGTGCCAGCACCTCACCCGGGACACCGTACAATGAGCAGTTCTTC
TRBJ2-3 TRBV27 NA NA CASSLTRGTDTQYF TGTGCCAGCAGTCTTACAAGGGGAACAGATACGCAGTATTTT
TRBJ2-6 TRBV25-1 NA NA CASTPQGPAGANVLTF TGTGCCAGCACCCCCCAGGGGCCAGCTGGGGCCAACGTCCTGACTTTC
TRBJ1-1 TRBV5-1 NA NA CASSPALASGTEAFF TGCGCCAGCAGCCCTGCGTTGGCATCAGGTACTGAAGCTTTCTTT
TRBJ2-7 TRBV11-3 NA TRBD2 CASSASSGSSYEQYF TGTGCCAGCAGCGCCAGTAGCGGGAGCTCCTACGAGCAGTACTTC
TRBJ1-1 TRBV29-1 NA NA CSVEQGSTEAFF TGCAGCGTTGAACAGGGGAGCACTGAAGCTTTCTTT
TRBJ2-3 TRBV4-1 NA TRBD2 CASSQDLLAGTDTQYF TGCGCCAGCAGCCAAGATCTACTAGCGGGCACAGATACGCAGTATTTT
TRBJ2-7 TRBV28 once NA CASSESRGYEQYF TGTGCCAGCAGTGAATCGCGGGGCTACGAGCAGTACTTC
TRBJ2-1 TRBV29-1 NA NA CSVEGQGNNEQFF TGCAGCGTTGAGGGGCAGGGAAACAATGAGCAGTTCTTC
TRBJ2-3 TRBV7-9 NA NA CASSLILESEDTQYF TGTGCCAGCAGCTTAATCCTCGAATCAGAAGATACGCAGTATTTT
TRBJ1-5 TRBV15 NA NA CATSRRLAEPQHF TGTGCCACCAGCCGAAGACTGGCGGAGCCCCAGCATTTT
TRBJ1-2 TRBV9 NA TRBD1 CASSGGDSSYGYTF TGTGCCAGCAGCGGGGGGGACAGCTCCTATGGCTACACCTTC
TRBJ2-3 TRBV11-2 NA NA CASSLEYTDTQYF TGTGCCAGCAGCTTAGAGTACACAGATACGCAGTATTTT
TRBJ2-7 TRBV13 NA NA CASSLGPVAYEQYF TGTGCCAGCAGCTTAGGCCCGGTAGCCTACGAGCAGTACTTC
TRBJ1-2 TRBV4-3 once TRBD1 CASSQDGQGGYYGYTF TGCGCCAGCAGCCAAGATGGGCAGGGGGGCTACTATGGCTACACCTTC
TRBJ2-1 TRBV5-4 NA TRBD2 CASSLESLAGFYNEQFF TGTGCCAGCAGCTTGGAGTCTCTAGCGGGGTTCTACAATGAGCAGTTCTTC
TRBJ2-7 TRBV4-3 NA TRBD1 CASSQSSRQGADEQYF TGCGCCAGCAGCCAATCATCGAGACAGGGGGCGGACGAGCAGTACTTC
TRBJ2-1 TRBV27 NA NA CASSRSLGSSYNEQFF TGTGCCAGCAGTCGAAGTCTGGGGAGCTCCTACAATGAGCAGTTCTTC
TRBJ2-1 TRBV7-8 NA NA CASSRNLALNEQFF TGTGCCAGCAGCCGCAATTTAGCGTTGAATGAGCAGTTCTTC
TRBJ2-7 TRBV4-3 NA TRBD1 CASSQDAGTGFSYEQYF TGCGCCAGCAGCCAAGATGCCGGGACAGGGTTCTCCTACGAGCAGTACTTC
TRBJ1-3 TRBV4-3 NA NA CASSQARGGNTIYF TGCGCCAGCAGCCAAGCTCGGGGTGGAAACACCATATATTTT
TRBJ1-1 TRBV4-1 NA TRBD1 CASSQETGANTEAFF TGCGCCAGCAGCCAAGAGACAGGGGCTAACACTGAAGCTTTCTTT
TRBJ1-6 TRBV5-1 NA NA CASSLGHSNSPLHF TGCGCCAGCAGCTTAGGCCACAGTAATTCACCCCTCCACTTT
TRBJ1-2 TRBV18 NA NA CASSPYAAEGGYTF TGTGCCAGCTCACCATATGCGGCAGAAGGAGGCTACACCTTC
TRBJ2-1 TRBV27 NA NA CASSQVIYHNEQFF TGTGCCAGCAGCCAAGTGATCTACCACAATGAGCAGTTCTTC
TRBJ2-3 TRBV2 NA TRBD2 CASSEEGLGTRTDTQYF TGTGCCAGCAGTGAAGAGGGACTAGGGACTCGGACAGATACGCAGTATTTT
TRBJ2-7 TRBV19 NA TRBD2 CASRMGASGYYEQYF TGTGCCAGTAGGATGGGGGCTAGCGGGTACTACGAGCAGTACTTC
TRBJ2-7 TRBV11-2 NA NA CASSLEGEQYF TGTGCCAGCAGCTTAGAGGGCGAGCAGTACTTC
TRBJ2-7 TRBV27 NA TRBD2 CASSLTSGYEQYF TGTGCCAGCAGCCTAACTAGCGGCTACGAGCAGTACTTC
TRBJ1-1 TRBV28 NA NA CASSSTGISLNTEAFF TGTGCCAGCAGCTCCACCGGGATCTCCTTGAACACTGAAGCTTTCTTT
TRBJ1-4 TRBV18 NA NA CASSPFRAKGLTNEKLFF TGTGCCAGCTCACCATTTCGGGCGAAGGGACTAACTAATGAAAAACTGTTTTTT
TRBJ2-7 TRBV9 NA NA CASSVGSTGGYEQYF TGTGCCAGCAGCGTAGGGTCCACCGGGGGCTACGAGCAGTACTTC
TRBJ1-5 TRBV11-2 once NA CASSPKGRGDSGNQPQHF TGTGCCAGCAGCCCTAAGGGCAGGGGCGATTCTGGCAATCAGCCCCAGCATTTT
TRBJ2-1 TRBV5-6 few TRBD2 CASSLQGLIAGVENEQFF TGTGCCAGCAGCCTCCAAGGTTTAATAGCGGGAGTAGAGAATGAGCAGTTCTTC
TRBJ2-7 TRBV5-6 once TRBD2 CASSWLAGGNYEQYF TGTGCCAGCAGCTGGCTGGCGGGGGGGAACTACGAGCAGTACTTC
TRBJ2-5 TRBV2 NA NA CASSLGLGEETQYF TGTGCCAGCAGCTTGGGACTCGGAGAAGAGACCCAGTACTTC
TRBJ2-1 TRBV5-1 NA TRBD2 CASSGPSGGLYNEQFF TGCGCCAGCAGCGGACCATCGGGGGGACTATACAATGAGCAGTTCTTC
TRBJ2-5 TRBV27 NA NA CASSLSGADIQETQYF TGTGCCAGCAGTTTGTCAGGGGCGGACATCCAAGAGACCCAGTACTTC
TRBJ1-2 TRBV2 NA TRBD1 CASGGRTGLPDYGYTF TGTGCCAGCGGGGGACGGACAGGACTGCCCGACTATGGCTACACCTTC
TRBJ2-1 TRBV5-1 NA NA CASSLDQGNEQFF TGCGCCAGCAGCTTGGATCAGGGGAATGAGCAGTTCTTC